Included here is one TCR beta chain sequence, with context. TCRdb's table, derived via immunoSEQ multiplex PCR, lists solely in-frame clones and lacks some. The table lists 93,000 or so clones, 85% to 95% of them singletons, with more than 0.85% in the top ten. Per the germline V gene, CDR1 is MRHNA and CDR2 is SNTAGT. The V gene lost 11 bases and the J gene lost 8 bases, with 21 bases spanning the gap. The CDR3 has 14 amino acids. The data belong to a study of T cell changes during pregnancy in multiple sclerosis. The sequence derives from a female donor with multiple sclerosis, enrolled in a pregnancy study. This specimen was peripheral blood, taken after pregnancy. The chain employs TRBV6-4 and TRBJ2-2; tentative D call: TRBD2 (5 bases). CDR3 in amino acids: CAPTGSAGRGELFF. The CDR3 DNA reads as TGTGCCCCGACGGGTAGCGCAGGAAGGGGGGAGCTGTTTTTT.